These T cell receptor beta chains were read from a single sample in a study of T cell responses to AZD1222 COVID-19 vaccine. Sequencing used immunoSEQ multiplex PCR; TCRdb keeps in-frame clones, though not all of them. The sample shows more than 85,000 clones, 88% of them seen only once. The material was peripheral blood, obtained on day 0 of AZD1222 vaccination. The receptors derive from an adult in good health. The CDR3 runs from the conserved cysteine through the conserved F or W. The D gene is left open where the match is weak. Size tells how often a clone was seen (once, few, many) or the class of an expanded clone, and some rows leave it out.

TRBV19,TRBJ1-2,.,.,CASIISPGSVYGYTF,TGTGCCAGTATTATAAGCCCTGGGTCTGTCTATGGCTACACCTTC
TRBV7-8,TRBJ2-1,TRBD2,.,CASSLVTSGTYNEQFF,TGTGCCAGCAGCTTAGTGACTAGCGGAACCTACAATGAGCAGTTCTTC
TRBV19,TRBJ1-5,.,.,CAAGRVPDQPQHF,TGTGCCGCGGGAAGGGTCCCAGATCAGCCCCAGCATTTT
TRBV5-4,TRBJ2-3,.,.,CASSLPLVSDTQYF,TGTGCCAGCAGCTTGCCACTAGTTTCTGATACGCAGTATTTT
TRBV6-5,TRBJ2-3,.,.,CASRTPGPTDTQYF,TGTGCCAGCAGAACTCCGGGGCCCACAGATACGCAGTATTTT
TRBV18,TRBJ1-1,.,.,CASSPTGMNTEAFF,TGTGCCAGCTCACCTACAGGGATGAACACTGAAGCTTTCTTT
TRBV12-5,TRBJ2-3,.,.,CASGLGGADFSTDTQYF,TGTGCTAGTGGTTTGGGAGGGGCCGACTTTAGCACAGATACGCAGTATTTT
TRBV11-2,TRBJ2-2,.,.,CASSLARTAPRGELFF,TGTGCCAGCAGCTTAGCCAGGACAGCGCCCCGCGGGGAGCTGTTTTTT
TRBV6-5,TRBJ1-1,.,few,CASSYGSGIVNTEAFF,TGTGCCAGCAGTTACGGGTCGGGGATAGTAAACACTGAAGCTTTCTTT
TRBV19,TRBJ1-1,.,.,CASSIVGGITEAFF,TGTGCCAGTAGTATTGTTGGGGGGATCACTGAAGCTTTCTTT
TRBV5-8,TRBJ2-7,.,.,CASSLRGVGYEQYF,TGTGCCAGCAGCTTAAGAGGGGTAGGGTACGAGCAGTACTTC
TRBV20-1,TRBJ1-1,.,few,CSPKGDTEAFF,TGCAGCCCTAAGGGGGACACTGAAGCTTTCTTT
TRBV30,TRBJ1-5,.,.,CAWSLGQFNQPQHF,TGTGCCTGGAGTCTGGGGCAGTTCAATCAGCCCCAGCATTTT
TRBV12-5,TRBJ1-3,.,.,CASQQSLESTIYF,TGTGCTAGTCAACAGTCTCTGGAAAGCACCATATATTTT
TRBV27,TRBJ2-5,.,.,CASSRRPGETQYF,TGTGCCAGCAGTCGCCGACCCGGGGAGACCCAGTACTTC
TRBV5-5,TRBJ2-2,.,.,CASSFLGERHTGELFF,TGTGCCAGCAGCTTCCTGGGAGAACGGCACACCGGGGAGCTGTTTTTT
TRBV2,TRBJ1-6,.,few,CASSLGRTNSPLHF,TGTGCCAGCAGTTTGGGCAGGACTAATTCACCCCTCCACTTT
TRBV29-1,TRBJ1-2,.,.,CSVEDRPVGYGYTF,TGCAGCGTTGAAGATCGACCTGTAGGCTATGGCTACACCTTC
TRBV14,TRBJ1-3,.,.,CASSPLSHSGNTIYF,TGTGCCAGCAGCCCTCTTAGCCACTCTGGAAACACCATATATTTT
TRBV14,TRBJ2-4,.,.,CASSQERIQYF,TGTGCCAGCAGCCAAGAGCGCATTCAGTACTTC
TRBV9,TRBJ2-5,.,.,CASSALGGQETQYF,TGTGCCAGCAGCGCCCTGGGGGGACAAGAGACCCAGTACTTC
TRBV6-7,TRBJ2-5,.,.,CASSYCGQIVQETQYF,TGTGCCAGCAGTTACTGCGGACAGATAGTTCAAGAGACCCAGTACTTC
TRBV5-4,TRBJ1-2,TRBD1,.,CASSPGQGSYGYTF,TGTGCCAGCAGCCCCGGACAGGGGAGCTATGGCTACACCTTC
TRBV2,TRBJ2-2,.,.,CASSERPANTGELFF,TGTGCCAGCAGTGAAAGGCCAGCGAACACCGGGGAGCTGTTTTTT
TRBV12-3/TRBV12-4,TRBJ1-1,.,.,CASSLGGNTEAFF,TGTGCCAGCAGTCTTGGGGGAAACACTGAAGCTTTCTTT
TRBV7-9,TRBJ2-3,.,.,CASSLSSTDTQYF,TGTGCCAGCAGCTTAAGTAGCACAGATACGCAGTATTTT
TRBV4-1,TRBJ1-3,.,.,CASSQPSQRRNTIYF,TGCGCCAGCAGCCAACCTTCACAGCGTCGAAACACCATATATTTT
TRBV30,TRBJ2-2,TRBD1,.,CASRDRGSTGELFF,TGTGCCTCCCGGGACAGGGGATCCACCGGGGAGCTGTTTTTT
TRBV7-8,TRBJ2-4,TRBD1,once,CASSLGDSGNIQYF,TGTGCCAGCAGCTTAGGGGACAGCGGAAACATTCAGTACTTC
TRBV5-4,TRBJ2-3,.,.,CASSLDRSTDTQYF,TGTGCCAGCAGCTTGGATAGGAGCACAGATACGCAGTATTTT
TRBV12-3/TRBV12-4,TRBJ1-6,.,once,CASRELEGTPLHF,TGTGCCAGCAGGGAGTTAGAAGGGACACCCCTCCACTTT
TRBV2,TRBJ1-2,.,.,CASLTVYGYTF,TGTGCCAGCCTGACAGTCTATGGCTACACCTTC
TRBV7-9,TRBJ2-6,TRBD1,.,CATRPGDRAVVLTF,TGTGCCACACGTCCGGGCGACAGGGCGGTCGTCCTGACTTTC
TRBV6-6,TRBJ2-2,TRBD2,.,CASSYREGPPGELFF,TGTGCCAGCAGTTACAGGGAGGGGCCCCCCGGGGAGCTGTTTTTT
TRBV10-3,TRBJ2-1,TRBD1,.,CAMGDRTYNEQFF,TGTGCCATGGGGGACAGAACCTACAATGAGCAGTTCTTC
TRBV3-1/TRBV3-2,TRBJ2-5,TRBD2,.,CASSAGGETETQYF,TGTGCCAGCAGCGCGGGGGGCGAGACAGAGACCCAGTACTTC
TRBV10-1,TRBJ2-7,.,.,CASSDDSSYEQYF,TGCGCCAGCAGTGATGACAGTAGCTACGAGCAGTACTTC
TRBV7-9,TRBJ2-5,.,.,CASSLGRRGGMETQYF,TGTGCCAGCAGCTTAGGCCGGAGGGGCGGTATGGAGACCCAGTACTTC
TRBV5-5,TRBJ1-2,.,.,CASSPPDYGYTF,TGTGCCAGCAGCCCCCCGGACTATGGCTACACCTTC
TRBV10-3,TRBJ1-1,.,.,CAISEFMNTEAFF,TGTGCCATCAGTGAGTTTATGAACACTGAAGCTTTCTTT
TRBV5-6,TRBJ2-3,TRBD2,.,CASSSLIVQREFDTDTQYF,TGTGCCAGCAGCTCGTTGATCGTCCAGCGGGAGTTCGACACAGATACGCAGTATTTT
TRBV6-5,TRBJ1-5,TRBD1,once,CASTRDRGHQPQHF,TGTGCCAGCACCCGGGACAGGGGACATCAGCCCCAGCATTTT